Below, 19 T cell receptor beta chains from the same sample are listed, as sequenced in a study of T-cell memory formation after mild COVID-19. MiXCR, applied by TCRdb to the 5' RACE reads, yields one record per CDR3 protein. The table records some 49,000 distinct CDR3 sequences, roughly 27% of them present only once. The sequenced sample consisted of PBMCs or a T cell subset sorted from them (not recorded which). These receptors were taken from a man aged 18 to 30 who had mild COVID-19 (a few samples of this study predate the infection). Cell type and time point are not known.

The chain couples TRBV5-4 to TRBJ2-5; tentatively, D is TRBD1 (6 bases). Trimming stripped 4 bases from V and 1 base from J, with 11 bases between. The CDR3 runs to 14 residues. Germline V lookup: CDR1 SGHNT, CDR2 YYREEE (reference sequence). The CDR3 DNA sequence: TGTGCCAGCAGCGGCCGGGACATCCAAGAGACCCAGTACTTC. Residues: CASSGRDIQETQYF.

The CDR3 reads CASSPLGQATTGNEQFF. The CDR3 DNA reads TGCGCCAGCAGCCCTCTGGGACAGGCTACAACGGGGAATGAGCAGTTCTTC. The J gene is TRBJ2-1, the V gene TRBV5-1; 8 bases line up with TRBD1. The CDR3 is made up of 17 amino acids. Looked up from germline, CDR1 is SGHRS and CDR2 is YFSETQ. V lost 4 bases and J lost 7; bases outside the gene matches: 16.

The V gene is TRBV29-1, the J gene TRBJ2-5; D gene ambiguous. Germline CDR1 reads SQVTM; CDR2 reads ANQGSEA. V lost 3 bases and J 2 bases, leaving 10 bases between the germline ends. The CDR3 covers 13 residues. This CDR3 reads CSVDGWHQETQYF. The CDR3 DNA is TGCAGCGTTGATGGTTGGCATCAAGAGACCCAGTACTTC.

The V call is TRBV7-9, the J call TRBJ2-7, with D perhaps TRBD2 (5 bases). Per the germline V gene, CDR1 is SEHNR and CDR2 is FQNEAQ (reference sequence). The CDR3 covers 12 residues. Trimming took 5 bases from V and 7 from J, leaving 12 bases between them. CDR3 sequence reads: CASSPGGREQYF. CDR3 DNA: TGTGCCAGCAGCCCCGGAGGTCGGGAGCAGTACTTC.

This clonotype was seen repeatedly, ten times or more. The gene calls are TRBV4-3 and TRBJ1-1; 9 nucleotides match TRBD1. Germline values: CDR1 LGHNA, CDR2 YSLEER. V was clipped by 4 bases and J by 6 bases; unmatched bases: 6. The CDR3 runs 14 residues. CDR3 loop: CASSPDRGKPEAFF. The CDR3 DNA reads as TGCGCCAGCAGCCCGGACAGGGGAAAACCTGAAGCTTTCTTT.

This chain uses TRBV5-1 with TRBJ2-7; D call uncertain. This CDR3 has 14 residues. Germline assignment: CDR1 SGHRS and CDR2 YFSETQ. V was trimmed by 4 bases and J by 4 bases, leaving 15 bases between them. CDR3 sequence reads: CASSPSAGVYEQYF. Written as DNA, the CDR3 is TGCGCCAGCAGCCCTAGTGCAGGAGTTTACGAGCAGTACTTC. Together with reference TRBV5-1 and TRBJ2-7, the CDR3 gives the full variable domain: KAGVTQTPRYLIKTRGQQVTLSCSPISGHRSVSWYQQTPGQGLQFLFEYFSETQRNKGNFPGRFSGRQFSNSRSEMNVSTLELGDSALYLCASSPSAGVYEQYFGPGTRLTVT.

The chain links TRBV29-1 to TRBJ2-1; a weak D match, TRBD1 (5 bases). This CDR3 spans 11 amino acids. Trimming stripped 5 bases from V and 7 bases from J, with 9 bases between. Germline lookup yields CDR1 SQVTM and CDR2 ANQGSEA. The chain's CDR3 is CSVPQVNEQFF. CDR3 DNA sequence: TGCAGCGTTCCACAGGTGAATGAGCAGTTCTTC.

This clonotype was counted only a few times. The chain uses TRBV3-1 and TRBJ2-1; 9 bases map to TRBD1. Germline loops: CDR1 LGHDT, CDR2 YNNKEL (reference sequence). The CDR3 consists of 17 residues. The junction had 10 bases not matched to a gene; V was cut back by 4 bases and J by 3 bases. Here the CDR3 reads CASSPRAGTGFYNEQFF. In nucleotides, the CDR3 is TGTGCCAGCAGCCCCCGGGCCGGGACAGGGTTCTACAATGAGCAGTTCTTC.

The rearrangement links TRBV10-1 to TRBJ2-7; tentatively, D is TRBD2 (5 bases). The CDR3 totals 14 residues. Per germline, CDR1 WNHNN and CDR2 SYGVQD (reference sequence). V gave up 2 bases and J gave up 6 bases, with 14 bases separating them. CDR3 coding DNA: TGCGCCAGCAGTGAGGATTGGTCAGGAGGCGAGCAGTACTTC. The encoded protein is CASSEDWSGGEQYF.

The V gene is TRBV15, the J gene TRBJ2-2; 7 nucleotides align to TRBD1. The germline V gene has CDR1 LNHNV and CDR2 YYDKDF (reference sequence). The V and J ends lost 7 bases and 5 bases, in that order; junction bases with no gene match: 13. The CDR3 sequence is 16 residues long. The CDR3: CATTLIETGITGELFF. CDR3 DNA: TGTGCCACCACCCTAATAGAGACAGGGATTACCGGGGAGCTGTTTTTT. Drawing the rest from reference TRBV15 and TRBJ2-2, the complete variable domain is DAMVIQNPRYQVTQFGKPVTLSCSQTLNHNVMYWYQQKSSQAPKLLFHYYDKDFNNEADTPDNFQSRRPNTSFCFLDIRSPGLGDTAMYLCATTLIETGITGELFFGEGSRLTVL.

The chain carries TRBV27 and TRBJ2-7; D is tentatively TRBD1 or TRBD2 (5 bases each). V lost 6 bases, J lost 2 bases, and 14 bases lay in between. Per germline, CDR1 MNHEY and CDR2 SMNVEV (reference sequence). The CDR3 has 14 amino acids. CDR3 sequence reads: CASSLGAQTYEQYF. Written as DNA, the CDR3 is TGTGCCAGCAGCCTCGGGGCTCAAACCTACGAGCAGTACTTC.

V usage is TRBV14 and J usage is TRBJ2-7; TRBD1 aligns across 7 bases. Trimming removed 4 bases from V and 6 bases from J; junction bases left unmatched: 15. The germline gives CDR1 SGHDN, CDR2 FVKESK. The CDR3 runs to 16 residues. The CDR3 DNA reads TGTGCCAGCAGCCCTCATAGACAGGGCCTAGCCTCCGAGCAGTACTTC. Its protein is CASSPHRQGLASEQYF.

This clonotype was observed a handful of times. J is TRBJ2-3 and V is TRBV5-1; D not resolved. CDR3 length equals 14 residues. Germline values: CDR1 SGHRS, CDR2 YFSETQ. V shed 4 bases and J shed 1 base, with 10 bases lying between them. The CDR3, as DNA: TGCGCCAGCAGCCCGACATCTCGCACAGATACGCAGTATTTT. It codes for CASSPTSRTDTQYF. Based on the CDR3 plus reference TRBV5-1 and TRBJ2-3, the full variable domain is KAGVTQTPRYLIKTRGQQVTLSCSPISGHRSVSWYQQTPGQGLQFLFEYFSETQRNKGNFPGRFSGRQFSNSRSEMNVSTLELGDSALYLCASSPTSRTDTQYFGPGTRLTVL.

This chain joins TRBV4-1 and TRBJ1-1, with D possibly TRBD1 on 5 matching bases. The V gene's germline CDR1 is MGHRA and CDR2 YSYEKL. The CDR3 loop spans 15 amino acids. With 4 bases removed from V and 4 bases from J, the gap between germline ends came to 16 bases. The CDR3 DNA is TGCGCCAGCAGCCCCCACGGAGGGACGGGCACTGAAGCTTTCTTT. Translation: CASSPHGGTGTEAFF.

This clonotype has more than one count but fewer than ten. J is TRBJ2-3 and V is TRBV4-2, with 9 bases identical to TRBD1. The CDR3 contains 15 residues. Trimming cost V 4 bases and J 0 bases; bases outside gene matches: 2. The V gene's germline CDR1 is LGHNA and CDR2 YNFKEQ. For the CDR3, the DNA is TGTGCCAGCAGCCTAGGGACAGGGAGCACAGATACGCAGTATTTT. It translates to CASSLGTGSTDTQYF.

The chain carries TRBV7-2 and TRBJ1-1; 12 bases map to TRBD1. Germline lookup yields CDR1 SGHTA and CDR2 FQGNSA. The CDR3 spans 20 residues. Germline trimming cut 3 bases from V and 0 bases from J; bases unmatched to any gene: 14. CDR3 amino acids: CASSLGRDRGRRGMNTEAFF. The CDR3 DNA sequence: TGTGCCAGCAGCTTGGGCCGGGACAGGGGGCGGAGGGGCATGAACACTGAAGCTTTCTTT.

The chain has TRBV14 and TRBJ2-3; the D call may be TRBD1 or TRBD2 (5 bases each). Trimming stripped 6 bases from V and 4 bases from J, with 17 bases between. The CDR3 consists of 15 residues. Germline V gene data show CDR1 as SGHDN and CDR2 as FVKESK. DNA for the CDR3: TGTGCCAGCAGTCATATACCCAGAGGGGCAGATACGCAGTATTTT. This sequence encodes CASSHIPRGADTQYF.

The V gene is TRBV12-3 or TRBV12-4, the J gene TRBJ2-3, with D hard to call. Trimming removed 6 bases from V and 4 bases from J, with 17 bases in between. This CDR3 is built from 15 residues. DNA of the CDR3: TGTGCCAGCAGCGTGGCAGGCCTCGGGCCAGATACGCAGTATTTT. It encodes CASSVAGLGPDTQYF.

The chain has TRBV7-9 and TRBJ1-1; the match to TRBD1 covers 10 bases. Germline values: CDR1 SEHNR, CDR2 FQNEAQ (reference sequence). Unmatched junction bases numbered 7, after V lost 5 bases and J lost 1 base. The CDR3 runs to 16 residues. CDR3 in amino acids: CASSPGTGDRNTEAFF. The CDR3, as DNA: TGTGCCAGCAGCCCCGGGACAGGGGATAGGAACACTGAAGCTTTCTTT.